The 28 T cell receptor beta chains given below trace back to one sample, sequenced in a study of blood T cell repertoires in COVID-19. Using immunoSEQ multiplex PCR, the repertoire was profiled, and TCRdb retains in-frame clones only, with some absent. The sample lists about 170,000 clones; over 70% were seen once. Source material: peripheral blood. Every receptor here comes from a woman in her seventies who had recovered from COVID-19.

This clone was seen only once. The CDR3 DNA reads TGCGCCAGCAGCCAAGCACTCAGCGGGAGGGGACGCTACAATGAGCAGTTCTTC. Protein: CASSQALSGRGRYNEQFF. The chain has TRBV4-1 and TRBJ2-1; TRBD2 aligns across 10 bases. The length of the CDR3 is 18 residues. Germline CDR1 MGHRA, CDR2 YSYEKL. Trimming removed 1 base from V and 3 bases from J; junction bases left unmatched: 9.

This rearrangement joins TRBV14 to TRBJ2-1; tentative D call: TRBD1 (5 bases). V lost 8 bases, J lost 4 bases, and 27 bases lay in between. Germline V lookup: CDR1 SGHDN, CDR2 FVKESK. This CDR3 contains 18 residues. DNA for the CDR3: TGTGCCAGCCCTAACCAAAGGGGCAGCTCCAGGAATTACAATGAGCAGTTCTTC. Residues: CASPNQRGSSRNYNEQFF.

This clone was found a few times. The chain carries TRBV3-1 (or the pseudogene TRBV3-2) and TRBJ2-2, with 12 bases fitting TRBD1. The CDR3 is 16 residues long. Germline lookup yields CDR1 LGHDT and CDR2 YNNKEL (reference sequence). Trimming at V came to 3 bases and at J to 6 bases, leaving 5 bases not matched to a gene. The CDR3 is CASSHRDRGRPGELFF. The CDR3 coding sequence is TGTGCCAGCAGCCACAGGGACAGGGGGCGCCCCGGGGAGCTGTTTTTT.

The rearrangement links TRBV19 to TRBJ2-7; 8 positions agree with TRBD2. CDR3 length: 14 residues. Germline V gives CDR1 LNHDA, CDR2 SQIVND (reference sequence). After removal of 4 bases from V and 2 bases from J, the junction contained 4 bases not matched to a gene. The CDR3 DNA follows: TGTGCCAGTAGTACCACTAGCGGCCCCTACGAGCAGTACTTC. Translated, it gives CASSTTSGPYEQYF. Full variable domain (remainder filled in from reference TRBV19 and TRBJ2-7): DGGITQSPKYLFRKEGQNVTLSCEQNLNHDAMYWYRQDPGQGLRLIYYSQIVNDFQKGDIAEGYSVSREKKESFPLTVTSAQKNPTAFYLCASSTTSGPYEQYFGPGTRLTVT.

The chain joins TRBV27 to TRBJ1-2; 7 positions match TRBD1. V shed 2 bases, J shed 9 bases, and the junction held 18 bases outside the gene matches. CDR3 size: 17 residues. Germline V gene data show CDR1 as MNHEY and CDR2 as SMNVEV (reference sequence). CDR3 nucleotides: TGTGCCAGCAGTTTACACCATATTCCGGGGGACAGCACACGCTACACCTTC. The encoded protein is CASSLHHIPGDSTRYTF.

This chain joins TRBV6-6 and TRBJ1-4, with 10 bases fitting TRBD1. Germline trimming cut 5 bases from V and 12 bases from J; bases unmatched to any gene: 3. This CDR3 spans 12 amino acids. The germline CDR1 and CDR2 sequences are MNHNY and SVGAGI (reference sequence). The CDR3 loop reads CASSTGTGELFF. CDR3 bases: TGTGCCAGCAGTACCGGGACAGGGGAACTGTTTTTT.

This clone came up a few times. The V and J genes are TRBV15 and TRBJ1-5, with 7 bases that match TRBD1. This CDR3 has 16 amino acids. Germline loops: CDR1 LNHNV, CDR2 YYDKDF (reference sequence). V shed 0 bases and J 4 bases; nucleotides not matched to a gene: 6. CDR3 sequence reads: CATSRDPGQINQPQHF. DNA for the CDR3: TGTGCCACCAGCAGAGATCCGGGACAGATAAATCAGCCCCAGCATTTT.

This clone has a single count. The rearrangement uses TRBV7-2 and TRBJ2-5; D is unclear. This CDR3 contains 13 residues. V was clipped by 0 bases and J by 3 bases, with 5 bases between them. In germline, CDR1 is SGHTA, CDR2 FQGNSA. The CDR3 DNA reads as TGTGCCAGCAGCTTAGCGGCAGAAGAGACCCAGTACTTC. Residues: CASSLAAEETQYF.

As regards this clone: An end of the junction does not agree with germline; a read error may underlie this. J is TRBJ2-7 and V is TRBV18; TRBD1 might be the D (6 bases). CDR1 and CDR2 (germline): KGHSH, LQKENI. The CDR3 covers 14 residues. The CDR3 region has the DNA TGTGCCAGCTCACCCCCATCCGCCGGTGGGGGCAGAGACTTC. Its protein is CASSPPSAGGGRDF. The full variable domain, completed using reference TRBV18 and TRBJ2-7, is NAGVMQNPRHLVRRRGQEARLRCSPMKGHSHVYWYRQLPEEGLKFMVYLQKENIIDESGMPKERFSAEFPKEGPSILRIQQVVRGDSAAYFCASSPPSAGGGRDFGPGTRLTVT.

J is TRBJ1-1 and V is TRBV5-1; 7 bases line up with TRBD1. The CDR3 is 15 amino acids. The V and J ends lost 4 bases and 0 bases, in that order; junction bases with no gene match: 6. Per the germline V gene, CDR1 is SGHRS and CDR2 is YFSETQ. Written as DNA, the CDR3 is TGCGCCAGCAGCACGGGACAGCCCCTGAACACTGAAGCTTTCTTT. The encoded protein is CASSTGQPLNTEAFF.

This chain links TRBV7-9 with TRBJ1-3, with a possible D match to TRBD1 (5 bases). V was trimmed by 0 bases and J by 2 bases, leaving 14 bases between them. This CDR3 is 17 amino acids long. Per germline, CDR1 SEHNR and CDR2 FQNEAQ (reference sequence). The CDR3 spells CASSLAGEGPAGNTIYF. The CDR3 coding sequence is TGTGCCAGCAGCTTAGCGGGGGAGGGGCCGGCTGGAAACACCATATATTTT.

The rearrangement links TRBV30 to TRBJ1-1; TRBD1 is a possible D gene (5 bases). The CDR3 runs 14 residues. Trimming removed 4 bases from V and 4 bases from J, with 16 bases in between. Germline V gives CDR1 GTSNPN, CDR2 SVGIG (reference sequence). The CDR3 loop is CAWTLAGRGTEAFF. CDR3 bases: TGTGCCTGGACGCTGGCAGGGCGAGGCACTGAAGCTTTCTTT.

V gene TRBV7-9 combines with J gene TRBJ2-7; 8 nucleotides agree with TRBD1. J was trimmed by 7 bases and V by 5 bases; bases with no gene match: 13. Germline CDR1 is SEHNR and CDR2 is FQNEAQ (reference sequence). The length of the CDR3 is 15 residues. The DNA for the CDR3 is TGTGCCAGCAGCCGTTCCGGGACAGGAGCCCAGGAGCAGTACTTC. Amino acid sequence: CASSRSGTGAQEQYF.

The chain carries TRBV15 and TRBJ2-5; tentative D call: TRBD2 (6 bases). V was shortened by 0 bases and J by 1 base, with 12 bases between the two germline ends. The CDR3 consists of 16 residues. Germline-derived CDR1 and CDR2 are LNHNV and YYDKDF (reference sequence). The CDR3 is CATSRDPRGFQETQYF. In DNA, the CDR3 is TGTGCCACCAGCAGAGACCCCCGGGGGTTCCAAGAGACCCAGTACTTC.

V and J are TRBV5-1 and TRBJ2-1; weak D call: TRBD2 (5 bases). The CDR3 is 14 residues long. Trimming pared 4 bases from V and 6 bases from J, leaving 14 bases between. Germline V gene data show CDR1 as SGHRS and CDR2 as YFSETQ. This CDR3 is CASSPRTAANEQFF. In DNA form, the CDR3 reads TGCGCCAGCAGCCCAAGGACTGCCGCCAATGAGCAGTTCTTC.

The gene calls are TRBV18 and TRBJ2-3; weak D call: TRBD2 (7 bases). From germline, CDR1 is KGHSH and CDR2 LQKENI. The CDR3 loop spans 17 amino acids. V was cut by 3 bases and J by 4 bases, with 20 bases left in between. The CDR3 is CASSPLQGRARADTQYF. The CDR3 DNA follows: TGTGCCAGCTCACCTCTCCAGGGGAGGGCTAGAGCAGATACGCAGTATTTT.

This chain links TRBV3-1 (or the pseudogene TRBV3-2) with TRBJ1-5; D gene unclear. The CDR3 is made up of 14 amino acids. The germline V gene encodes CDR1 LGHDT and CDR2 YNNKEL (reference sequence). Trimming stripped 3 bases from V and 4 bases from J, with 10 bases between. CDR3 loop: CASSQSHGNQPQHF. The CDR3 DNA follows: TGTGCCAGCAGCCAGTCCCACGGGAATCAGCCCCAGCATTTT.

DNA for the CDR3: TGTGCCAGCAGTTTAGGACAGGCTACTGGGGGCTACACCTTC. It is translated as CASSLGQATGGYTF. The rearrangement joins TRBV28 to TRBJ1-2; 7 nucleotides match TRBD1. The CDR3 length is 14 residues. Germline V gives CDR1 MDHEN, CDR2 SYDVKM. J gave up 8 bases and V 2 bases, and 8 bases lay outside the gene matches.

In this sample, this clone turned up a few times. The CDR3: CASSLGPYGYTF. CDR3 DNA sequence: TGTGCCAGCAGTTTAGGGCCCTATGGCTACACCTTC. This chain links TRBV28 with TRBJ1-2; no clear D. Trimming took off 2 bases at V and 4 bases at J, with 5 bases between the two ends. Germline values: CDR1 MDHEN, CDR2 SYDVKM. The CDR3 totals 12 residues.

In nucleotides, the CDR3 is TGCGCCAGCAGCCCGAGTCAGGGCGGGGAGCTGTTTTTT. It codes for CASSPSQGGELFF. V gene TRBV5-1 combines with J gene TRBJ2-2, with a possible D match to TRBD1 (5 bases). The V gene's germline CDR1 is SGHRS and CDR2 YFSETQ. The CDR3 has 13 residues. Trimming took off 4 bases at V and 7 bases at J, with 11 bases between the two ends.

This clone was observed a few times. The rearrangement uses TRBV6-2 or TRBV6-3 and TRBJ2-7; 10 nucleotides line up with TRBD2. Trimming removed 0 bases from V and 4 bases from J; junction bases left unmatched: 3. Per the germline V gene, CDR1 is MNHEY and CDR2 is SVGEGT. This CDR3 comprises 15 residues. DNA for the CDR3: TGTGCCAGCAGTTACTCCGGGGGACTAGCGTACGAGCAGTACTTC. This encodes CASSYSGGLAYEQYF.

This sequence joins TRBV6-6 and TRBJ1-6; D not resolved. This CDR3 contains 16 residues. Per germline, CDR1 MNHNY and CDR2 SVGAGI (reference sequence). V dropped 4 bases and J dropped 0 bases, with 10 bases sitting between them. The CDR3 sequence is CASSFPGRSYNSPLHF. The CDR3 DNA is TGTGCCAGCAGTTTCCCTGGGCGCTCCTATAATTCACCCCTCCACTTT.

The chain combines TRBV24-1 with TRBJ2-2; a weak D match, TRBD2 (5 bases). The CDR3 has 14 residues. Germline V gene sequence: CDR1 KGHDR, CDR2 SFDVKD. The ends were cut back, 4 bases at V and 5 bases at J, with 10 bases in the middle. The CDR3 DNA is TGTGCCACCAGTGAGTCGGGGTGGACCGGGGAGCTGTTTTTT. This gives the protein CATSESGWTGELFF.

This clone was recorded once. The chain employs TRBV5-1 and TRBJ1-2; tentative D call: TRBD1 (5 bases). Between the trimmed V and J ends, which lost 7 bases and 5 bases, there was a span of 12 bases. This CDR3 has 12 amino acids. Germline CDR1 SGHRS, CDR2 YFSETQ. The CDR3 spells CASGLAGYGYTF. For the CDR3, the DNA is TGCGCCAGCGGATTAGCAGGGTATGGCTACACCTTC.

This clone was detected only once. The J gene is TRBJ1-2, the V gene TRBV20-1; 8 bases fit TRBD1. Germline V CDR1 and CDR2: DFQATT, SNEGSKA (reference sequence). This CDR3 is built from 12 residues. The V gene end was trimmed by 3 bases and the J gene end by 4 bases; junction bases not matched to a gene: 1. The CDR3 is CSASDRGYGYTF. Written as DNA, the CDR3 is TGCAGTGCTAGTGACAGGGGCTATGGCTACACCTTC.

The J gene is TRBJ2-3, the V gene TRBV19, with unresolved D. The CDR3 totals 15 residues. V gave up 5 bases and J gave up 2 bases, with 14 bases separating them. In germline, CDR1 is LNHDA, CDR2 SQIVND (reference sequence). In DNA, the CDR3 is TGTGCCAGTAGTCCCCCATGGCCCTTCACAGATACGCAGTATTTT. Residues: CASSPPWPFTDTQYF.

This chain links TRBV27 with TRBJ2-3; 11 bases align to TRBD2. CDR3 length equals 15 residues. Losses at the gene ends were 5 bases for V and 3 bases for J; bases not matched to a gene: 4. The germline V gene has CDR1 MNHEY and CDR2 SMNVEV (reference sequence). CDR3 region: CASSPIAGGTDTQYF. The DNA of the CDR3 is TGTGCCAGCAGTCCCATAGCGGGAGGGACAGATACGCAGTATTTT.

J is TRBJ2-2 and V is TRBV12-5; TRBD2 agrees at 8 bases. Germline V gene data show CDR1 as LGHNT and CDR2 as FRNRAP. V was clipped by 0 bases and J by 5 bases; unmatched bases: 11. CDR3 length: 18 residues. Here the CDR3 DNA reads TGTGCTAGTGGTTTGGTAGGTGAAGCGGGGGCTTCGACCGGGGAGCTGTTTTTT. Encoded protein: CASGLVGEAGASTGELFF.